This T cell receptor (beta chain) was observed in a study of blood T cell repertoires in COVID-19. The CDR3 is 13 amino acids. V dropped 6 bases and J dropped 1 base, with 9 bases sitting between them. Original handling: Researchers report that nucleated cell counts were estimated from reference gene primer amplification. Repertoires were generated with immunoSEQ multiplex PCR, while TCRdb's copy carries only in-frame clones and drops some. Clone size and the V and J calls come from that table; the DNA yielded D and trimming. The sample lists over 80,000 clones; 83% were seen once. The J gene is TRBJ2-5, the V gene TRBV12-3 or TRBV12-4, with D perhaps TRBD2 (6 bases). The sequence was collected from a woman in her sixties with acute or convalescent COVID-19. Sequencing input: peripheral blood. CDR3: CASRGGIQETQYF. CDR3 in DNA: TGTGCCAGCAGGGGAGGAATCCAAGAGACCCAGTACTTC.